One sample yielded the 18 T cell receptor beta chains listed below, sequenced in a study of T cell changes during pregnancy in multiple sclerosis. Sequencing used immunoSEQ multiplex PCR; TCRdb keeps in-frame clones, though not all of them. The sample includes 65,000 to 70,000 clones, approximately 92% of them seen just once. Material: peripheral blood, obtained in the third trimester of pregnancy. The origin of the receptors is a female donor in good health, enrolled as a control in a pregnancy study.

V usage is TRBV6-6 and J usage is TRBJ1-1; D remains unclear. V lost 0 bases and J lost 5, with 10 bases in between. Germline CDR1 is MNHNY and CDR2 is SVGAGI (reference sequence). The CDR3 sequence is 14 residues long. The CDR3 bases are TGTGCCAGCAGTTACTCTTTGGCGGGAACTGAAGCTTTCTTT. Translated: CASSYSLAGTEAFF.

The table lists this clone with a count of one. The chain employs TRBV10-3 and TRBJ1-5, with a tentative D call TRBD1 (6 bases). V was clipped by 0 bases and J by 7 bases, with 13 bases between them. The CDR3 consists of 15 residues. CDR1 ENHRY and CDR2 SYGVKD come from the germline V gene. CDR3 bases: TGTGCCATCAGTGAGTCCGGGGGGCCCATACAGCCCCAGCATTTT. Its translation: CAISESGGPIQPQHF.

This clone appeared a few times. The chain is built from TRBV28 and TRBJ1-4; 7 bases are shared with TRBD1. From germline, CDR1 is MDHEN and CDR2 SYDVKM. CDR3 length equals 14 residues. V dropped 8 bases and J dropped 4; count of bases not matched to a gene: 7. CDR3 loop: CASSGDSFNEKLFF. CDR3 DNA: TGTGCCAGCTCTGGGGACAGTTTTAATGAAAAACTGTTTTTT.

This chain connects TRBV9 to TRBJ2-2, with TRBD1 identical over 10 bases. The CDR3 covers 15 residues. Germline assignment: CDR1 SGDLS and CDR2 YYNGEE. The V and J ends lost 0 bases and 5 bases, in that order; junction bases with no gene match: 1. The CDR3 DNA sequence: TGTGCCAGCAGCGTAGCGGGACAGGGGACCGGGGAGCTGTTTTTT. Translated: CASSVAGQGTGELFF.

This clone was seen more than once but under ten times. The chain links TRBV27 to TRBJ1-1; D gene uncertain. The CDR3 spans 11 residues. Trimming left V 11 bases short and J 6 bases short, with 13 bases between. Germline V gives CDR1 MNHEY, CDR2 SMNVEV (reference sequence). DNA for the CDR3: TGTGCCGCTGGGTGGGGAGCTGAAGCTTTCTTT. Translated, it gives CAAGWGAEAFF.

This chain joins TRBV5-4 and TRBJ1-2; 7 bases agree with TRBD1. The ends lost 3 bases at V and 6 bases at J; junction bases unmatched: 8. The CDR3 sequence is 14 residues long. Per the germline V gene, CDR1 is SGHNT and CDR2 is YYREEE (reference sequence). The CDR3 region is CASSWSRGLDGYTF. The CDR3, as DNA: TGTGCCAGCAGCTGGAGCAGGGGGTTAGATGGCTACACCTTC.

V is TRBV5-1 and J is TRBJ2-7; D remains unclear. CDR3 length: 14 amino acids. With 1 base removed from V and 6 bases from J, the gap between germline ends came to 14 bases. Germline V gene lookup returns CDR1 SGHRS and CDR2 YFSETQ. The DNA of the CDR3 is TGCGCCAGCAGCTTGCAATCGTCAGGCCTCGAGCAGTACTTC. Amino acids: CASSLQSSGLEQYF.

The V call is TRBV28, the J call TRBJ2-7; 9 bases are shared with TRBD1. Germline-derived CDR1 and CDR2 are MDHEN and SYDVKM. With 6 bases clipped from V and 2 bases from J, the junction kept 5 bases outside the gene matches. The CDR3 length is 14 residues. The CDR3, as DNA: TGTGCCAGCAGCTCGACAGGGGGAGCCTACGAGCAGTACTTC. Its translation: CASSSTGGAYEQYF. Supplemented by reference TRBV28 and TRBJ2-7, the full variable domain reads DVKVTQSSRYLVKRTGEKVFLECVQDMDHENMFWYRQDPGLGLRLIYFSYDVKMKEKGDIPEGYSVSREKKERFSLILESASTNQTSMYLCASSSTGGAYEQYFGPGTRLTVT.

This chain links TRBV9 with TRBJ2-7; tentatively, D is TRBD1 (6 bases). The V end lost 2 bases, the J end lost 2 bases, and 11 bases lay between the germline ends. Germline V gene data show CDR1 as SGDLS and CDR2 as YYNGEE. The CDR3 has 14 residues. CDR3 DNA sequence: TGTGCCAGCAGCGTGGGGACATTTACCTACGAGCAGTACTTC. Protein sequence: CASSVGTFTYEQYF. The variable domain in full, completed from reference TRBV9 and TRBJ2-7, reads DSGVTQTPKHLITATGQRVTLRCSPRSGDLSVYWYQQSLDQGLQFLIQYYNGEERAKGNILERFSAQQFPDLHSELNLSSLELGDSALYFCASSVGTFTYEQYFGPGTRLTVT.

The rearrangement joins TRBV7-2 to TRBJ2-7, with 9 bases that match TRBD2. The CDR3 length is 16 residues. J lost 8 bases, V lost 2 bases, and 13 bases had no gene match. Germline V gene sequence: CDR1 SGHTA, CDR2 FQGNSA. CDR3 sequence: CASSLYGGRADLQQYF. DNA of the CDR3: TGTGCCAGCAGCTTATACGGCGGGAGGGCTGACCTGCAGCAGTACTTC.

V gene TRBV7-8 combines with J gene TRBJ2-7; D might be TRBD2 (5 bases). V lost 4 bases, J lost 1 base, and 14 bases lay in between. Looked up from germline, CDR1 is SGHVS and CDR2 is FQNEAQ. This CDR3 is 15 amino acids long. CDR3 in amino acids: CASSYEGDGSYEQYF. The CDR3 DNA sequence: TGTGCCAGCAGCTACGAGGGCGATGGGTCCTACGAGCAGTACTTC.

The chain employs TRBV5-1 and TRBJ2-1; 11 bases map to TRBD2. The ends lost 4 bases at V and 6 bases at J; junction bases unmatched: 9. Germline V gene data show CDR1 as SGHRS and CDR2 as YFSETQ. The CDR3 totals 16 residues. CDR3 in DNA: TGCGCCAGCAGCCTCAGACTAGCGGGGAACCTCAATGAGCAGTTCTTC. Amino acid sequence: CASSLRLAGNLNEQFF.

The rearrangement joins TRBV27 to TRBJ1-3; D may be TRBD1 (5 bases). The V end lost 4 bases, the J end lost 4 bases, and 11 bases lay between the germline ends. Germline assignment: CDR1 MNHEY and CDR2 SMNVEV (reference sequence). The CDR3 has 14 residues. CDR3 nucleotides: TGTGCCAGCAGTTCGGGGGTGGAGGGAAACACCATATATTTT. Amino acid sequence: CASSSGVEGNTIYF.

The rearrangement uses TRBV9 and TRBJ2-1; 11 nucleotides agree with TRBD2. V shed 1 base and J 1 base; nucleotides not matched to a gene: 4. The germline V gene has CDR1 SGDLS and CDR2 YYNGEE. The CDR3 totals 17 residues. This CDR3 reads CASSVLVAGGSYNEQFF. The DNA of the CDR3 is TGTGCCAGCAGCGTACTGGTAGCGGGAGGGTCCTACAATGAGCAGTTCTTC.

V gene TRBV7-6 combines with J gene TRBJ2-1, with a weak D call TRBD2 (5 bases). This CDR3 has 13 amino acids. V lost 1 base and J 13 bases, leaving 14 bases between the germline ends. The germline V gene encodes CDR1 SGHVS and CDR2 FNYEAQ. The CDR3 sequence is CASSLDPSSSQFF. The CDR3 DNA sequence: TGTGCCAGCAGCTTAGATCCTTCTAGCAGCCAGTTCTTC.

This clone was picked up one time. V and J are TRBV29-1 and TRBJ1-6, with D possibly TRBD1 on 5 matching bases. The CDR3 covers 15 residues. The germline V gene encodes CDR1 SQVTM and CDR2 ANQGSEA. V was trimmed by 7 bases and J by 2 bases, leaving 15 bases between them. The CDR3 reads CSGGETCPYNSPLHF. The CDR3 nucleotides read TGCAGCGGGGGGGAGACATGCCCCTATAATTCACCCCTCCACTTT. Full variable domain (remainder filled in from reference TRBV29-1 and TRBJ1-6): SAVISQKPSRDICQRGTSLTIQCQVDSQVTMMFWYRQQPGQSLTLIATANQGSEATYESGFVIDKFPISRPNLTFSTLTVSNMSPEDSSIYLCSGGETCPYNSPLHFGNGTRLTVT.

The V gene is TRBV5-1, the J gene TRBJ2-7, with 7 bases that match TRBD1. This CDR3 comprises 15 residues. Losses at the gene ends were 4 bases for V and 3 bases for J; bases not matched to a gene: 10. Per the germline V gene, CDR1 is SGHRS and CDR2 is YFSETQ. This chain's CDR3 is CASSPGTAINYEQYF. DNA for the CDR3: TGCGCCAGCAGCCCAGGGACAGCCATCAACTACGAGCAGTACTTC.

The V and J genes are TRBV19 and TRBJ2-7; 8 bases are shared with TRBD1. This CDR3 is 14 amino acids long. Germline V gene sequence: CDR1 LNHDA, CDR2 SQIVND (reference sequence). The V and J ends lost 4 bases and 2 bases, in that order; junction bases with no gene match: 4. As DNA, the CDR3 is TGTGCCAGTAGTAGCCAGGGGGCACCCTACGAGCAGTACTTC. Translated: CASSSQGAPYEQYF.